This T cell receptor beta chain was captured in a study of cytotoxic CD8 clonotypes in ibrutinib-treated CLL. PBMCs that had been cryopreserved were the source of approximately 1.8 micrograms of genomic DNA for TCR beta libraries. The CDR3 loop spans 12 amino acids. V lost 3 bases, J lost 8 bases, and 11 bases lay in between. The germline CDR1 and CDR2 sequences are SQVTM and ANQGSEA. Measured with immunoSEQ multiplex PCR; TCRdb has only the in-frame clones, and not every one. The sample lists over 150,000 clones; 72% were seen once. The sequences come from PBMCs, collected after 24 months of ibrutinib treatment. This TCR derives from a human donor with chronic lymphocytic leukemia. The genes are TRBV29-1 and TRBJ2-1; D call uncertain. CDR3 amino acids: CSVEPGRDEQFF. The CDR3 bases are TGCAGCGTTGAGCCAGGTAGGGATGAGCAGTTCTTC.